This T cell receptor (beta chain) was observed in a study of early T cells in non-severe SARS-CoV-2 infection. This clonotype has ten or more counts. V was cut by 4 bases and J by 0 bases, with 13 bases left in between. Germline CDR1 reads SGDLS; CDR2 reads YYNGEE. The CDR3 contains 16 residues. Unique molecular identifier tags were affixed to discrete cDNA molecules. In TCRdb, the 5' RACE reads were re-called with MiXCR into one record per CDR3 protein. Of tens of thousands of distinct CDR3 sequences in the sample, about 9% were seen once. The sample taken for sequencing was whole blood. This TCR derives from an adult who was a healthcare worker with PCR-confirmed SARS-CoV-2 infection or an uninfected control (not recorded which). The chain has TRBV9 and TRBJ2-2; D is ambiguous. The CDR3 DNA reads as TGTGCCAGCAGCCCTTCAAACGCCGCGAACACCGGGGAGCTGTTTTTT. Amino acid sequence: CASSPSNAANTGELFF.